The entry below gives a single T cell receptor (beta chain) sequence along with its context. A second PCR, run for roughly 6 to 11 cycles, used a sample-barcoded 5' primer plus a J-beta primer mix. TCRdb ran MiXCR on the 5' RACE reads and lists one entry per CDR3 protein. Of about 1.5 million distinct CDR3 sequences in the sample, 40% to 45% were seen once. The record originates from a study of blood T cells in healthy people across ages. Donors ranged from roughly 6 to 95 years old and were healthy Caucasians in Russia. Deletions cut 3 bases from V and 5 bases from J, with 14 bases between. CDR3 length: 16 amino acids. Germline-derived CDR1 and CDR2 are MGHRA and YSYEKL.

The source material was blood. This chain joins TRBV4-1 and TRBJ1-6, with a weak D call TRBD1 (5 bases). This receptor was obtained from a woman aged 18-35 years in good health. The CDR3 region is CASSHGARQNNSPLHF. The CDR3 DNA reads as TGCGCCAGCAGCCACGGGGCCCGACAGAATAATTCACCCCTCCACTTT.